The 27 T cell receptor beta chains presented below share a single source sample, sequenced in a study of blood T cell repertoires in COVID-19. Data came from immunoSEQ multiplex PCR; TCRdb stores just in-frame clones and leaves some out. This sample has 230,000 or so clones, with approximately 82% found just once. The material sequenced was peripheral blood. These receptors originate from a woman between 35 and 50 years old who had recovered from COVID-19.

The V and J genes are TRBV4-2 and TRBJ2-7, with D possibly matching TRBD2 (6 bases). The CDR3 covers 16 residues. The germline V gene has CDR1 LGHNA and CDR2 YNFKEQ. The V end was cut by 0 bases, the J end by 3 bases, with 15 bases between. CDR3 in amino acids: CASSQDLSGGSYEQYF. The CDR3 DNA is TGTGCCAGCAGCCAAGATCTGAGCGGAGGGAGCTACGAGCAGTACTTC.

V gene TRBV10-2 combines with J gene TRBJ1-1; a weak D match, TRBD1 (5 bases). V was shortened by 4 bases and J by 3 bases, with 9 bases between the two germline ends. From germline, CDR1 is WSHSY and CDR2 SAAADI. The CDR3 has 13 amino acids. The CDR3 sequence: CASSGPGYTEAFF. The CDR3 DNA reads TGCGCCAGCAGTGGGCCAGGGTACACTGAAGCTTTCTTT.

This chain connects TRBV18 to TRBJ2-1, with no clear D. The germline V and J ends were trimmed by 0 bases and 7 bases, with 7 bases remaining between them. Per germline, CDR1 KGHSH and CDR2 LQKENI. The CDR3 covers 13 residues. DNA for the CDR3: TGTGCCAGCTCACCACCGAGGATTAATGAGCAGTTCTTC. The encoded protein is CASSPPRINEQFF.

The rearrangement uses TRBV6-2 or TRBV6-3 and TRBJ1-5; possible D gene TRBD1, 6 bases. The germline gives CDR1 MNHEY, CDR2 SVGEGT. Trimming removed 5 bases from V and 5 bases from J, with 13 bases in between. The CDR3 totals 14 residues. Here the CDR3 reads CASSTGFGDQPQHF. For the CDR3, the DNA is TGTGCCAGCAGTACAGGGTTCGGGGATCAGCCCCAGCATTTT.

CDR3 in amino acids: CATSDPDSPNQPQHF. For the CDR3, the DNA is TGTGCCACCAGTGATCCAGACAGCCCCAATCAGCCCCAGCATTTT. The chain links TRBV24-1 to TRBJ1-5, with TRBD1 as a possible D gene (5 bases). There are 15 residues in the CDR3. The germline V gene has CDR1 KGHDR and CDR2 SFDVKD. Trimming shortened V by 3 bases and J by 3 bases, and 11 bases separated the two germline ends.

Of note for this clone: One end of the junction varies from germline; a read error may be responsible. This sequence joins TRBV5-1 and TRBJ1-1; D is unresolved. Germline loops: CDR1 SGHRS, CDR2 YFSETQ. The CDR3 has 14 amino acids. The CDR3 reads CASRLEAGYTEAFF. The CDR3 DNA reads as TGCGCCAGCAGGTTGGAGGCAGGTTACACTGAAGCTTTCTTT.

The V call is TRBV4-1, the J call TRBJ1-5; a weak D match, TRBD1 (5 bases). This CDR3 contains 15 residues. The V and J ends lost 1 base and 10 bases respectively, with 17 bases between them. In germline, CDR1 is MGHRA, CDR2 YSYEKL. This CDR3 is CASSQAAREGAPQHF. CDR3 DNA sequence: TGCGCCAGCAGCCAAGCCGCCAGGGAAGGTGCACCCCAGCATTTT.

The gene calls are TRBV30 and TRBJ2-3; possible D gene TRBD1, 5 bases. The germline gives CDR1 GTSNPN, CDR2 SVGIG (reference sequence). This CDR3 has 13 residues. Trimming left V 1 base short and J 3 bases short, with 8 bases between. CDR3 nucleotide sequence: TGTGCCTGGAGTGCAGGGTTGACAGATACGCAGTATTTT. Translation gives CAWSAGLTDTQYF.

This sequence joins TRBV7-2 and TRBJ2-5; maybe TRBD2 (6 bases). Germline V gene lookup returns CDR1 SGHTA and CDR2 FQGNSA. The CDR3 sequence is 14 residues long. Trimming removed 3 bases at V and 5 bases at J, with 13 bases between. In nucleotides, the CDR3 is TGTGCCAGCAGCTTCAAGGGACTCCATGAGACCCAGTACTTC. Its translation: CASSFKGLHETQYF.

This clone occurred once. The rearrangement joins TRBV6-5 to TRBJ2-7; no clear D. V lost 7 bases, J lost 0 bases, and 16 bases lay in between. Germline-derived CDR1 and CDR2 are MNHEY and SVGAGI. The CDR3 spans 15 residues. CDR3 residues: CASTHGSRSSYEQYF. The CDR3 nucleotides are TGTGCCAGCACCCATGGTAGTAGGAGCTCCTACGAGCAGTACTTC.

This chain connects TRBV6-2 or TRBV6-3 to TRBJ1-2; 7 bases are a match to TRBD1. The germline V gene has CDR1 MNHEY and CDR2 SVGEGT. The CDR3 spans 15 residues. The V gene end was trimmed by 5 bases and the J gene end by 8 bases; junction bases not matched to a gene: 14. The CDR3 here is CASSDRQGRTRGYTF. Written as DNA, the CDR3 is TGTGCCAGCAGTGACCGACAGGGACGGACTCGGGGCTACACCTTC.

The gene calls are TRBV2 and TRBJ2-7; a possible D gene is TRBD2 (6 bases). Germline values: CDR1 SNHLY, CDR2 FYNNEI. V was shortened by 5 bases and J by 3 bases, with 11 bases between the two germline ends. The CDR3 consists of 13 residues. The CDR3 region is CASSTSRDYEQYF. The CDR3 DNA follows: TGTGCCAGCAGTACTAGCAGAGACTACGAGCAGTACTTC.

The genes are TRBV19 and TRBJ2-7; TRBD1 matches at 10 bases. Germline CDR1 reads LNHDA; CDR2 reads SQIVND (reference sequence). J lost 2 bases, V lost 7 bases, and 2 bases had no gene match. This CDR3 is built from 13 residues. CDR3 region: CASMDRGTYEQYF. The CDR3 coding sequence is TGTGCCAGTATGGACAGGGGGACCTACGAGCAGTACTTC.

The chain has TRBV13 and TRBJ2-7; 9 nucleotides agree with TRBD1. The CDR3 spans 15 residues. J gave up 5 bases and V 5 bases, and 10 bases lay outside the gene matches. The germline V gene encodes CDR1 PRHDT and CDR2 FYEKMQ (reference sequence). CDR3 protein: CASSPPRGQGHEQYF. CDR3 bases: TGTGCCAGCAGCCCCCCTAGGGGACAGGGCCACGAGCAGTACTTC.

The chain combines TRBV27 with TRBJ1-2, with a weak D call TRBD1 (5 bases). This CDR3 is 15 amino acids long. Trimming left V 5 bases short and J 4 bases short, with 17 bases between. Looked up from germline, CDR1 is MNHEY and CDR2 is SMNVEV (reference sequence). CDR3: CASSLARDSLYGYTF. Written as DNA, the CDR3 is TGTGCCAGCAGTCTGGCCCGTGACAGCCTCTATGGCTACACCTTC.

The chain joins TRBV25-1 to TRBJ1-3, with a weak D call TRBD1 (5 bases). CDR1 and CDR2 from the germline V gene are MGHDK and SYGVNS. Trimming left V 3 bases short and J 0 bases short, with 12 bases between. The CDR3 runs to 16 residues. Here the CDR3 reads CASSDFGGNSGNTIYF. DNA of the CDR3: TGTGCCAGCAGTGACTTTGGGGGGAACTCTGGAAACACCATATATTTT.

This clone was recorded once. The chain links TRBV11-3 to TRBJ2-3; 12 bases map to TRBD1. V lost 5 bases and J lost 5; bases outside the gene matches: 2. Germline CDR1 is SGHNT and CDR2 is YENEEA. This CDR3 comprises 14 residues. The CDR3 DNA is TGTGCCAGCAGCCGGGACAGGGGGCAAGATACGCAGTATTTT. Amino acid sequence: CASSRDRGQDTQYF.

The chain combines TRBV5-1 with TRBJ1-5, with 7 bases matching TRBD1. This CDR3 is built from 13 residues. CDR1 is SGHRS, CDR2 YFSETQ, per germline. The J segment lost 5 bases and the V segment lost 2 bases, leaving 1 base of the junction unmatched. CDR3 coding DNA: TGCGCCAGCAGCTTCGACAGGGATCAGCCCCAGCATTTT. It yields the protein CASSFDRDQPQHF. Together with reference TRBV5-1 and TRBJ1-5, the CDR3 gives the full variable domain: KAGVTQTPRYLIKTRGQQVTLSCSPISGHRSVSWYQQTPGQGLQFLFEYFSETQRNKGNFPGRFSGRQFSNSRSEMNVSTLELGDSALYLCASSFDRDQPQHFGDGTRLSIL.

V usage is TRBV18 and J usage is TRBJ1-5, with D possibly matching TRBD1 (6 bases). The germline gives CDR1 KGHSH, CDR2 LQKENI. CDR3 length: 15 residues. V lost 6 bases, J lost 4 bases, and 16 bases lay in between. CDR3 in amino acids: CASSLSGTNNQPQHF. Written as DNA, the CDR3 is TGTGCCAGCTCGTTATCGGGGACAAATAATCAGCCCCAGCATTTT.

V and J are TRBV6-2 or TRBV6-3 and TRBJ1-1; D gene uncertain. Germline V gene data show CDR1 as MNHEY and CDR2 as SVGEGT. CDR3 length equals 17 residues. Trimming took off 2 bases at V and 3 bases at J, with 19 bases between the two ends. The CDR3 reads CASSYPGMGAGYTEAFF. The CDR3 DNA reads TGTGCCAGCAGTTACCCTGGTATGGGTGCGGGTTACACTGAAGCTTTCTTT.

V and J are TRBV7-2 and TRBJ2-3, with a possible D match to TRBD2 (6 bases). Deletions cut 1 base from V and 5 bases from J, with 13 bases between. CDR1 and CDR2 (germline): SGHTA, FQGNSA. The length of the CDR3 is 15 residues. CDR3 protein: CASSLGPREVDTQYF. CDR3 in DNA: TGTGCCAGCAGCTTAGGCCCCAGGGAGGTAGATACGCAGTATTTT.

J is TRBJ2-3 and V is TRBV4-1; 7 bases are shared with TRBD2. V dropped 0 bases and J dropped 4; count of bases not matched to a gene: 7. Per the germline V gene, CDR1 is MGHRA and CDR2 is YSYEKL. The CDR3 covers 16 residues. In DNA, the CDR3 is TGCGCCAGCAGCCAAGATGGCGCGGGGGAGGCAGATACGCAGTATTTT. It translates to CASSQDGAGEADTQYF.

The rearrangement links TRBV27 to TRBJ2-7; 9 bases map to TRBD1. Looked up from germline, CDR1 is MNHEY and CDR2 is SMNVEV (reference sequence). V shed 4 bases and J 5 bases; nucleotides not matched to a gene: 6. The CDR3 contains 14 residues. The CDR3 protein is CASSSGTGWHEQYF. CDR3 DNA sequence: TGTGCCAGCAGTTCTGGGACAGGGTGGCACGAGCAGTACTTC.

CDR3 sequence reads: CASSEGWGDESDTQYF. The CDR3 nucleotides read TGTGCCAGCAGCGAAGGATGGGGGGATGAATCAGATACGCAGTATTTT. This chain connects TRBV9 to TRBJ2-3; the D gene is possibly TRBD2 (6 bases). This CDR3 has 16 amino acids. V was cut by 3 bases and J by 4 bases, with 18 bases left in between. Germline-derived CDR1 and CDR2 are SGDLS and YYNGEE.

A few counts support this clone. The V and J genes are TRBV7-9 and TRBJ1-1; a weak D match, TRBD1 (5 bases). The germline gives CDR1 SEHNR, CDR2 FQNEAQ (reference sequence). V was pared by 7 bases and J by 2 bases, with 11 bases between. The length of the CDR3 is 13 residues. Here the CDR3 reads CASTQGRNTEAFF. The CDR3 bases are TGTGCCAGCACCCAGGGCCGAAACACTGAAGCTTTCTTT.

The rearrangement uses TRBV12-3 or TRBV12-4 and TRBJ1-6; D perhaps matches TRBD1 (6 bases). The CDR3 sequence is 13 residues long. V was cut by 10 bases and J by 10 bases, with 17 bases left in between. CDR3 in amino acids: CATHRDMRSPLHF. The DNA of the CDR3 is TGTGCCACCCACCGGGACATGAGATCACCCCTCCACTTT.

This rearrangement joins TRBV27 to TRBJ1-5; 10 nucleotides line up with TRBD1. Trimming removed 3 bases from V and 11 bases from J; junction bases left unmatched: 10. Germline V gives CDR1 MNHEY, CDR2 SMNVEV (reference sequence). This CDR3 comprises 15 residues. CDR3 sequence reads: CASSFSTGGLGTQHF. The DNA of the CDR3 is TGTGCCAGCAGTTTCTCGACAGGGGGCCTGGGGACCCAGCATTTT.